One and the same sample provided the 8 T cell receptor beta chains below, sequenced in a study of tumor-infiltrating lymphocytes in glioblastoma multiforme. TCR beta libraries were built from RNA through three nested multiplex PCR rounds using modified ARM-PCR. TCRdb independently ran MiXCR on the multiplex PCR reads; one entry per CDR3 protein. The data show 20,000 or so distinct CDR3 sequences, 55% to 75% seen once. Sequenced: peripheral blood. The receptors derive from a male donor with glioblastoma.

This clonotype was counted a few times. The J gene is TRBJ2-1, the V gene TRBV29-1, with D tentatively TRBD2 (6 bases). Per the germline V gene, CDR1 is SQVTM and CDR2 is ANQGSEA. V lost 2 bases to trimming and J lost 9 bases, with 17 bases between them. The CDR3 loop spans 14 amino acids. The CDR3 sequence: CSVERNWQGGEQFF. CDR3 coding DNA: TGCAGCGTTGAACGAAACTGGCAGGGAGGTGAGCAGTTCTTC.

There are many counts of this clonotype. The chain employs TRBV29-1 and TRBJ2-6; TRBD1 aligns across 11 bases. V lost 3 bases, J lost 1 base, and 2 bases stayed unmatched. This CDR3 is 16 amino acids long. Germline CDR1 is SQVTM and CDR2 is ANQGSEA. CDR3 DNA: TGCAGCGTTGAGGACAGGGGGCCTTCTGGGGCCAACGTCCTGACTTTC. It encodes CSVEDRGPSGANVLTF.

CDR3 sequence (DNA): TGTGCCAGCCGAGGGACAGCTGAAGAGACCCAGTACTTC. This codes for CASRGTAEETQYF. The rearrangement joins TRBV18 to TRBJ2-5; TRBD1 matches 7 bases. Germline assignment: CDR1 KGHSH and CDR2 LQKENI. J was trimmed by 3 bases and V by 8 bases; bases with no gene match: 6. The CDR3 totals 13 residues.

This clonotype is judged large. The chain links TRBV11-2 to TRBJ2-5, with D uncertain. The V end was cut by 1 base, the J end by 3 bases, with 15 bases between. The CDR3 is 16 residues long. CDR1 and CDR2 from the germline V gene are SGHAT and FQNNGV. The CDR3 here is CASSLVHGPREETQYF. CDR3 nucleotides: TGTGCCAGCAGCTTAGTTCACGGCCCAAGGGAAGAGACCCAGTACTTC. Based on the CDR3 plus reference TRBV11-2 and TRBJ2-5, the full variable domain is EAGVAQSPRYKIIEKRQSVAFWCNPISGHATLYWYQQILGQGPKLLIQFQNNGVVDDSQLPKDRFSAERLKGVDSTLKIQPAKLEDSAVYLCASSLVHGPREETQYFGPGTRLLVL.

This sequence joins TRBV6-2 or TRBV6-3 and TRBJ2-7; 7 bases align to TRBD2. Germline CDR1 and CDR2: MNHEY and SVGEGT. Trimming at V came to 6 bases and at J to 4 bases, leaving 9 bases not matched to a gene. The CDR3 covers 14 residues. CDR3 in amino acids: CASRLGASGYEQYF. CDR3 sequence (DNA): TGTGCCAGCAGGCTTGGGGCTAGCGGTTACGAGCAGTACTTC.

This sequence joins TRBV30 and TRBJ1-4; D is uncertain. The length of the CDR3 is 15 residues. Trimming left V 4 bases short and J 0 bases short, with 12 bases between. Germline lookup yields CDR1 GTSNPN and CDR2 SVGIG (reference sequence). As DNA, the CDR3 is TGTGCCTGGAAACGAGGCTCAACAACTAATGAAAAACTGTTTTTT. Protein product: CAWKRGSTTNEKLFF.

For the CDR3, the DNA is TGTGCCAGCAGCTTGGCGGTCGGACAGGGGTACGAGCAGTACGTC. Translated: CASSLAVGQGYEQYV. The V and J genes are TRBV5-4 and TRBJ2-7; TRBD1 matches 9 bases. The germline V gene encodes CDR1 SGHNT and CDR2 YYREEE (reference sequence). J gave up 4 bases and V 0 bases, and 5 bases lay outside the gene matches. This CDR3 comprises 15 residues.

About this clonotype: The junction departs from germline at one end; a sequencing error may be responsible. The gene calls are TRBV11-2 and TRBJ1-2, with D hard to call. CDR3 length equals 14 residues. Looked up from germline, CDR1 is SGHAT and CDR2 is FQNNGV. CDR3 sequence reads: CANSLGQAWNGYTF. In DNA form, the CDR3 reads TGTGCCAACAGCTTAGGGCAGGCCTGGAATGGATACACCTTC.